Listed below are T cell receptor beta chains from one sample, sequenced in a study of blood T cell repertoires in COVID-19. Generated by immunoSEQ multiplex PCR, the TCRdb table keeps only in-frame clones and is missing some. The table includes around 300,000 clones, 80% to 90% detected once. The sequenced sample was PBMCs or T cells enriched from blood (not recorded which). These receptors came from a man younger than 40 who had recovered from COVID-19. The CDR3 runs from the conserved cysteine through the conserved F or W. Fields, in order: V gene, D gene, J gene, CDR3 protein, CDR3 DNA. D genes are given only for firm matches.

V: TRBV27
D: TRBD1
J: TRBJ1-2
CDR3: CASGTGGVSYGYTF
DNA: TGTGCCAGCGGAACAGGGGGCGTTAGCTATGGCTACACCTTC

V: TRBV18
D: TRBD1
J: TRBJ1-2
CDR3: CASSPVTGVWYGYTF
DNA: TGTGCCAGCTCACCAGTTACAGGGGTATGGTATGGCTACACCTTC

V: TRBV9
D: NA
J: TRBJ2-5
CDR3: CASSVAGQTQYF
DNA: TGTGCCAGCAGCGTAGCAGGGCAGACCCAGTACTTC

V: TRBV28
D: TRBD1
J: TRBJ1-1
CDR3: CASSPGSGQGIIEAFF
DNA: TGTGCCAGCAGTCCCGGGTCGGGACAGGGAATAATTGAAGCTTTCTTT

V: TRBV7-2
D: TRBD2
J: TRBJ2-1
CDR3: CASSLRWTSNEQFF
DNA: TGTGCCAGCAGCCTCCGCTGGACTAGCAATGAGCAGTTCTTC

V: TRBV5-1
D: TRBD2
J: TRBJ2-1
CDR3: CASSRTSGSYNEQFF
DNA: TGCGCCAGCAGCCGGACTAGCGGTTCCTACAATGAGCAGTTCTTC

V: TRBV5-5
D: TRBD1
J: TRBJ2-7
CDR3: CASTLGTGPYEQYF
DNA: TGTGCCAGCACCTTAGGGACAGGGCCCTACGAGCAGTACTTC

V: TRBV12-3/TRBV12-4
D: TRBD1
J: TRBJ1-1
CDR3: CASSGQGTEAFF
DNA: TGTGCCAGCAGCGGACAGGGAACTGAAGCTTTCTTT

V: TRBV18
D: TRBD1
J: TRBJ1-4
CDR3: CASSPSWTGPNEKLFF
DNA: TGTGCCAGCTCACCGTCTTGGACAGGGCCTAATGAAAAACTGTTTTTT

V: TRBV7-2
D: NA
J: TRBJ2-3
CDR3: CASSLAPTVRDTQYF
DNA: TGTGCCAGCAGTTTAGCTCCGACAGTCAGGGATACGCAGTATTTT

V: TRBV19
D: NA
J: TRBJ1-5
CDR3: CASSNRAPNQPQHF
DNA: TGTGCCAGTAGTAACAGGGCACCCAATCAGCCCCAGCATTTT

V: TRBV18
D: TRBD1
J: TRBJ2-1
CDR3: CASSPSSQRGQGGQFF
DNA: TGTGCCAGCTCACCATCCTCCCAACGGGGACAGGGGGGGCAGTTCTTC

V: TRBV29-1
D: NA
J: TRBJ2-1
CDR3: CSVEFLASIENEQFF
DNA: TGCAGCGTTGAATTCCTAGCGAGTATAGAAAATGAGCAGTTCTTC

V: TRBV20-1
D: NA
J: TRBJ1-1
CDR3: CSASGHLNTEAFF
DNA: TGCAGTGCTAGTGGACACTTGAACACTGAAGCTTTCTTT